Sequencing of this T cell receptor beta chain was carried out in a study of T cells in Graves' hyperthyroidism and ophthalmopathy. Findings and caveats of the study: Among thyroid clonotypes expanded above 0.001, most also appeared in blood. The model forecast ophthalmopathy, anticipating it by a median roughly 6.3 months before onset.

At least ten counts were recorded for this clonotype. Its target is not known. RNA transcripts were the template for amplifying TCR beta CDR3 regions. The study used the HTBI primer set for a first-round RT-PCR of the TCR CDR3. Each CDR3 protein is one row after TCRdb ran MiXCR on the multiplex PCR reads. The table has some 770,000 distinct CDR3 sequences, around 15% seen once. This CDR3 comprises 14 residues. The trim removed 6 bases at V and 7 bases at J, leaving 5 bases unmatched. Per germline, CDR1 SNHLY and CDR2 FYNNEI. When ophthalmopathy did not progress within 18 months, Graves' hyperthyroidism was considered stable. Each patient was aged 18 to 65 and had newly diagnosed hyperthyroidism of under 2 months' duration.

This chain joins TRBV2 and TRBJ1-5, with TRBD1 matching over 11 bases. Sample: blood. The TCR originated in a young man with Graves' hyperthyroidism. The DNA of the CDR3 is TGTGCCAGCAGAAGGACAGGGGGCTACCAGCCCCAGCATTTT. Encoded protein: CASRRTGGYQPQHF.